These 12 T cell receptor beta chains share one sample of origin, sequenced in a study of graft-versus-host responses after intestinal transplantation. Generated by immunoSEQ multiplex PCR, the TCRdb table keeps only in-frame clones and is missing some. The top ten clones hold about 0.55% of a sample with about 40,000 clones, 95% of them seen once. No antigen has been assigned to these receptors. Sequencing was performed on unstimulated CD8+ T cells sorted from spleen or lymph node cells, taken before transplant. The source is a human donor who was the organ donor for an intestinal transplant.

This sequence joins TRBV7-6 and TRBJ2-3, with D perhaps TRBD1 (6 bases). Germline V gene data show CDR1 as SGHVS and CDR2 as FNYEAQ. The CDR3 runs 14 residues. V lost 3 bases and J 3 bases, leaving 10 bases between the germline ends. The CDR3 region is CASSFQTGTDTQYF. CDR3 DNA: TGTGCCAGCAGCTTCCAAACAGGGACAGATACGCAGTATTTT. The full variable domain, in which reference TRBV7-6 and TRBJ2-3 provide the parts outside the CDR3, is GAGVSQSPRYKVTKRGQDVALRCDPISGHVSLYWYRQALGQGPEFLTYFNYEAQQDKSGLPNDRFSAERPEGSISTLTIQRTEQRDSAMYRCASSFQTGTDTQYFGPGTRLTVL.

CDR3 loop: CASSQDGTGNQPQHF. DNA for the CDR3: TGCGCCAGCAGCCAAGACGGAACCGGGAATCAGCCCCAGCATTTT. The chain uses TRBV4-1 and TRBJ1-5; D gene unclear. CDR1 is MGHRA, CDR2 YSYEKL, per germline. The CDR3 spans 15 residues. With 0 bases removed from V and 4 bases from J, the gap between germline ends came to 10 bases.

V is TRBV4-3 and J is TRBJ1-1, with unresolved D. Germline V lookup: CDR1 LGHNA, CDR2 YSLEER. V was trimmed by 1 base and J by 4 bases, leaving 7 bases between them. The length of the CDR3 is 13 residues. CDR3 residues: CASSQGSGTEAFF. The CDR3 DNA sequence: TGCGCCAGCAGCCAAGGATCGGGCACTGAAGCTTTCTTT.

Only one count was recorded for this clone. The genes are TRBV10-2 and TRBJ1-3; D not certain. There are 13 residues in the CDR3. Germline lookup yields CDR1 WSHSY and CDR2 SAAADI. Trimming cost V 3 bases and J 8 bases, with 11 bases left between them. The CDR3 DNA follows: TGCGCCAGCAGTGAAGGTCTTAGCGACACCATATATTTT. Translating it yields CASSEGLSDTIYF.

This sequence joins TRBV13 and TRBJ2-1; 12 nucleotides match TRBD2. CDR1 PRHDT and CDR2 FYEKMQ come from the germline V gene (reference sequence). This CDR3 spans 15 amino acids. The V segment lost 6 bases and the J segment 8 bases; nucleotides outside the gene matches: 8. CDR3 loop: CASSPRLAGAYEQFF. DNA of the CDR3: TGTGCCAGCAGTCCCAGACTAGCGGGGGCATATGAGCAGTTCTTC. The full variable domain, with the rest looked up from reference TRBV13 and TRBJ2-1, is AAGVIQSPRHLIKEKRETATLKCYPIPRHDTVYWYQQGPGQDPQFLISFYEKMQSDKGSIPDRFSAQQFSDYHSELNMSSLELGDSALYFCASSPRLAGAYEQFFGPGTRLTVL.

The chain links TRBV9 to TRBJ2-3; TRBD2 matches 10 bases. This CDR3 has 18 residues. The V gene's germline CDR1 is SGDLS and CDR2 YYNGEE. With V trimmed by 2 bases and J by 5 bases, 14 bases remained unmatched. CDR3: CASSVSPISGGAGDTQYF. CDR3 in DNA: TGTGCCAGCAGCGTCTCGCCCATCAGCGGGGGGGCTGGAGATACGCAGTATTTT. Together with reference TRBV9 and TRBJ2-3, the CDR3 gives the full variable domain: DSGVTQTPKHLITATGQRVTLRCSPRSGDLSVYWYQQSLDQGLQFLIQYYNGEERAKGNILERFSAQQFPDLHSELNLSSLELGDSALYFCASSVSPISGGAGDTQYFGPGTRLTVL.

The rearrangement joins TRBV27 to TRBJ1-5; D uncertain. There are 13 residues in the CDR3. Germline CDR1 and CDR2: MNHEY and SMNVEV (reference sequence). Trimming removed 3 bases at V and 0 bases at J, with 3 bases between. The CDR3 DNA is TGTGCCAGCAGTTTGCATAGCAATCAGCCCCAGCATTTT. The encoded protein is CASSLHSNQPQHF.

This chain connects TRBV19 to TRBJ1-5, with unresolved D. CDR1 LNHDA and CDR2 SQIVND come from the germline V gene (reference sequence). V lost 2 bases to trimming and J lost 8 bases, with 16 bases between them. The CDR3 runs 15 residues. CDR3 protein: CASSIMGGGNEPQHF. CDR3 in DNA: TGTGCCAGTAGTATAATGGGAGGCGGGAATGAGCCCCAGCATTTT.

This sequence joins TRBV5-4 and TRBJ2-7, with D uncertain. The CDR3 spans 17 residues. The germline V gene encodes CDR1 SGHNT and CDR2 YYREEE (reference sequence). Trimming removed 1 base at V and 2 bases at J, with 19 bases between. The CDR3 sequence is CASSLRVVAALPYEQYF. For the CDR3, the DNA is TGTGCCAGCAGCTTGAGGGTGGTGGCAGCCCTTCCCTACGAGCAGTACTTC.

This clone was detected a few times. V and J are TRBV29-1 and TRBJ2-7; D is undetermined. Looked up from germline, CDR1 is SQVTM and CDR2 is ANQGSEA. V was clipped by 1 base and J by 5 bases, with 9 bases between them. The CDR3 contains 12 residues. In DNA form, the CDR3 reads TGCAGCGTTGAAGGGGTCGGAGACGAGCAGTACTTC. Protein sequence: CSVEGVGDEQYF.

V and J are TRBV29-1 and TRBJ2-7; D is perhaps TRBD1 or TRBD2 (5 bases each). This CDR3 spans 11 amino acids. V was pared by 7 bases and J by 2 bases, with 9 bases between. Germline values: CDR1 SQVTM, CDR2 ANQGSEA. This CDR3 reads CSGGWAYEQYF. The CDR3 DNA is TGCAGCGGGGGGTGGGCCTACGAGCAGTACTTC.

The chain employs TRBV10-2 and TRBJ2-5; TRBD2 is a possible D gene (5 bases). The J call is uncertain, as TRBJ2-7 better fits the DNA end. The germline CDR1 and CDR2 sequences are WSHSY and SAAADI. The CDR3 loop spans 14 amino acids. The CDR3 loop is CASMGWRSSYEQYF. The CDR3, as DNA: TGCGCCAGCATGGGGTGGAGGAGCTCCTACGAGCAGTACTTC.